Here is one T cell receptor beta chain with its context. The germline gives CDR1 SGHAT, CDR2 FQNNGV. CDR3 length: 16 amino acids. V was pared by 1 base and J by 4 bases, with 6 bases of the junction left unmatched. These data come from a study of blood T cell repertoires in COVID-19. Looking at the study overall: Samples taken during acute and convalescent COVID-19 were collected in the United States, Italy and Spain.

The repertoire was sequenced with immunoSEQ multiplex PCR; TCRdb's copy has only in-frame clones and lacks some. The top ten clones hold 8% to 10% of a sample with 100,000 or so clones, roughly 79% of them seen once. What was sequenced was peripheral blood. This receptor was obtained from a woman in her 70s with acute or convalescent COVID-19. The chain uses TRBV11-2 and TRBJ2-1; 8 bases fit TRBD2. This CDR3 reads CASSLVLPSGYNEQFF. CDR3 DNA: TGTGCCAGCAGCTTAGTCTTGCCTAGCGGGTACAATGAGCAGTTCTTC.